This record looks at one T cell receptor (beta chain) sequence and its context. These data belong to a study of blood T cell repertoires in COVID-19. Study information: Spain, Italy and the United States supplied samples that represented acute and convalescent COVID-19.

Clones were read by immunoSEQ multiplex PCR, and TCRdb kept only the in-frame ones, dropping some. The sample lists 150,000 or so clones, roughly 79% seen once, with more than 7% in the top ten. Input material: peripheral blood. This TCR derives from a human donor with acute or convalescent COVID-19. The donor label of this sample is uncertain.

The CDR3 nucleotides are TGTGCCAGCAGTGAAATGGAGGGAAGGAACAATGGCTACACCTTC. Translation: CASSEMEGRNNGYTF. The chain combines TRBV6-1 with TRBJ1-2; D ambiguous. This CDR3 is built from 15 residues. Trimming shortened V by 2 bases and J by 6 bases, and 16 bases separated the two germline ends. Germline V gene sequence: CDR1 MNHNS, CDR2 SASEGT.